The text below deals with one TCR beta chain. This clonotype was found many times. Its specific antigen is unknown. The sample holds no much larger clone one base away, and base qualities are not on file. These data originate in a study of T cell repertoires in cytomegalovirus infection (dated by TCRdb to the late 2010s). For the study in its entirety: The peptide stimulations were aimed at well-studied HLA-B-restricted epitopes as well as recently identified HLA-C-restricted CMV epitopes, whose presentation resists viral immunomodulation. Donor HLA type was relevant to the analysis, because carriage of CMV infection together with the matching HLA type was indicated by public TCR beta signatures. The full study reports these points: Carriers of CMV infection plus the relevant HLA type were discriminated by the cumulative frequency of public TCR beta family members in the study cohort and in an independent approximately 360-donor cohort. The ex vivo response was dominated by HLA-C-restricted CMV-specific TCR beta clonotypes, which also provided the single most frequent clonotype in two of eight donors.

Reads for this sample came from an Illumina HiSeq 1500. TCRdb passed the public sequencing reads through fastp at Q25 and MiXCR, retaining productive beta sequences. CDR3 protein sequences are deduplicated, and each keeps its most common genes and DNA. For this sample the table gives 90,000 to 120,000 distinct CDR3 sequences, of which roughly 39% were detected only once. Around 70% of the sample rests with the top ten. The meaning of the sample's treatment or condition label: in vitro stimulation with specific CMV peptide epitopes to enrich CMV-specific T cells. Including the terminal cysteine and phenylalanine, the CDR3 comprises 15 residues. Solely the CDR3 DNA is kept, with 45 bases framed from the first base. V is cut by 5 bases and J by 2 bases, and the space between the germline ends is 14 bases. The germline V gene provides CDR1 SGHTA and CDR2 FQGNSA.

This sequence uses TRBV7-2 and TRBJ2-3, with the D gene not clear enough to name. The sample here was CD8+ T cells from cultured PBMCs, taken from culture after CMV antigen stimulation. The clonotype was recovered from a human donor in good health (CMV status not recorded). Some clones in this sample may be carry-over from other donors' samples. The CDR3 protein is CASSPWPSFTDTQYF. The nucleotides are TGTGCCAGCAGCCCCTGGCCCAGTTTCACAGATACGCAGTATTTT.